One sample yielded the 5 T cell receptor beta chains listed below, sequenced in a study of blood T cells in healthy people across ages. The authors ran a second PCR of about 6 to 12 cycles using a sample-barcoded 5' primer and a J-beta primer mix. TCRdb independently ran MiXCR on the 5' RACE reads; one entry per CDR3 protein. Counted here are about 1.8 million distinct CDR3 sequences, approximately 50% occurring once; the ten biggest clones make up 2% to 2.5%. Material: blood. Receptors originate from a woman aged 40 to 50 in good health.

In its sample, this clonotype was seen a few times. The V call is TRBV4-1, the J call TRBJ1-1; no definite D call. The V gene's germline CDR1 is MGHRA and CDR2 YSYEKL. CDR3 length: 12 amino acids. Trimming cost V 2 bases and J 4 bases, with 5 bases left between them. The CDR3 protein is CASSQSPTEAFF. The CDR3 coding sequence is TGCGCCAGCAGCCAAAGCCCCACTGAAGCTTTCTTT.

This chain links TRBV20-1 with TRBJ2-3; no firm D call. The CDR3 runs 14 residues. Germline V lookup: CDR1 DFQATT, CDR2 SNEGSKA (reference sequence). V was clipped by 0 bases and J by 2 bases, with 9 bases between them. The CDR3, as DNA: TGCAGTGCTAGAGATCTGACGGCCACAGATACGCAGTATTTT. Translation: CSARDLTATDTQYF.

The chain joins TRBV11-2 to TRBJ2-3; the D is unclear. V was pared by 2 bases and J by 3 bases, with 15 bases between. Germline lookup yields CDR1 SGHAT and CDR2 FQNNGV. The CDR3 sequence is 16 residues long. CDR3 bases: TGTGCCAGCAGCTTAAGGCTCGCCGCGGCGACAGATACGCAGTATTTT. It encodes CASSLRLAAATDTQYF.

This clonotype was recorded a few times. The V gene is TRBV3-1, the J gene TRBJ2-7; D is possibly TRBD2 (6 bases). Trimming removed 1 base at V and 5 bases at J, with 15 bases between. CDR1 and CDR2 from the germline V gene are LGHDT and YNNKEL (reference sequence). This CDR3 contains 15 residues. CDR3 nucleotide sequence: TGTGCCAGCAGCCAAGCTAGCGTGCCCTTCCACGAGCAGTACTTC. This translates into CASSQASVPFHEQYF.

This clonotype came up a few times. The CDR3 sequence: CASSSPQRAGGYTF. The CDR3 region has the DNA TGTGCCAGCAGTTCCCCGCAGAGGGCTGGTGGCTACACCTTC. The J gene is TRBJ1-2, the V gene TRBV12-3 or TRBV12-4; D call uncertain. CDR3 size: 14 residues. The V and J ends lost 4 bases and 7 bases respectively, with 16 bases between them.